The 5 T cell receptor beta chains given below trace back to one sample, sequenced in a study of blood T cells in healthy people across ages. With a J-beta primer mix and a sample-barcoded 5' primer, a second PCR ran about 6 to 11 cycles. TCRdb passed the 5' RACE reads through MiXCR, listing each CDR3 protein once. This table has 850,000 or so distinct CDR3 sequences, about 28% appearing once. The sequenced sample consisted of blood. These receptors were taken from a woman of 80 years or more in good health.

This clonotype was recorded once. V and J are TRBV10-3 and TRBJ1-6, with a tentative D call TRBD1 (6 bases). Germline loops: CDR1 ENHRY, CDR2 SYGVKD. Deletions cut 6 bases from V and 7 bases from J, with 7 bases between. The CDR3 runs 12 residues. The CDR3 DNA sequence: TGTGCCATCAGCACAGGGAATTCACCCCTCCACTTT. It codes for CAISTGNSPLHF.

The V gene is TRBV4-2, the J gene TRBJ2-7, with 7 bases fitting TRBD2. The CDR3 sequence is 17 residues long. Per germline, CDR1 LGHNA and CDR2 YNFKEQ. Germline trimming cut 0 bases from V and 7 bases from J; bases unmatched to any gene: 15. The CDR3 is CASSQDGTSAGKKEQYF. CDR3 DNA: TGTGCCAGCAGCCAAGATGGAACTAGCGCCGGCAAAAAGGAGCAGTACTTC.

This clonotype was detected ten times or more. The CDR3 loop is CASSSAPYSGKDQPQHF. CDR3 bases: TGTGCCAGCAGTTCCGCGCCCTACAGCGGGAAGGATCAGCCCCAGCATTTT. The chain recombines TRBV6-2 or TRBV6-3 with TRBJ1-5; D uncertain. The CDR3 has 17 residues. CDR1 is MNHEY, CDR2 SVGEGT, per germline. The V gene lost 4 bases and the J gene lost 5 bases, with 21 bases spanning the gap.

The rearrangement joins TRBV19 to TRBJ1-1, with D perhaps TRBD1 (5 bases). The CDR3 runs to 16 residues. Germline CDR1 LNHDA, CDR2 SQIVND (reference sequence). Deletions cut 7 bases from V and 1 base from J, with 19 bases between. Here the CDR3 reads CASTDFRVPENTEAFF. CDR3 bases: TGTGCCAGTACTGACTTCAGGGTACCGGAGAACACTGAAGCTTTCTTT.

V usage is TRBV5-1 and J usage is TRBJ2-1; D possibly uses TRBD1 or TRBD2 (6 bases each). Germline assignment: CDR1 SGHRS and CDR2 YFSETQ. The length of the CDR3 is 16 residues. Trimming took off 3 bases at V and 0 bases at J, with 13 bases between the two ends. The CDR3 is CASSWRDTSSYNEQFF. The DNA for the CDR3 is TGCGCCAGCAGCTGGAGGGACACCAGCTCCTACAATGAGCAGTTCTTC. Full variable domain (remainder filled in from reference TRBV5-1 and TRBJ2-1): KAGVTQTPRYLIKTRGQQVTLSCSPISGHRSVSWYQQTPGQGLQFLFEYFSETQRNKGNFPGRFSGRQFSNSRSEMNVSTLELGDSALYLCASSWRDTSSYNEQFFGPGTRLTVL.